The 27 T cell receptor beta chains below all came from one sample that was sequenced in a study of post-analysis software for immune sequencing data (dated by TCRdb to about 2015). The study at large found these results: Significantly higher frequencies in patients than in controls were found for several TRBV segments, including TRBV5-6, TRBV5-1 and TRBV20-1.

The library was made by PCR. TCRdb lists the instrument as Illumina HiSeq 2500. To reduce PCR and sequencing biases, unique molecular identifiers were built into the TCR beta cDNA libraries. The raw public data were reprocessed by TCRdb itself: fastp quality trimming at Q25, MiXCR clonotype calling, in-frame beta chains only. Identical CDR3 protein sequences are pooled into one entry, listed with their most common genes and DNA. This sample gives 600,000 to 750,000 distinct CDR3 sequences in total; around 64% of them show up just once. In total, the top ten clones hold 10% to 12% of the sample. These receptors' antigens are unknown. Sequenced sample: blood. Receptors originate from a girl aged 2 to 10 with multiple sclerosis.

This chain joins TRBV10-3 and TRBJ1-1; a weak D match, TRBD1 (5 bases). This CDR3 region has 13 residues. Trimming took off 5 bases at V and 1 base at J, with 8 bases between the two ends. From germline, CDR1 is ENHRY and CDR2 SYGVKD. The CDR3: CAISQGPNTEAFF. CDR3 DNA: TGTGCCATCAGTCAGGGACCGAACACTGAAGCTTTCTTT.

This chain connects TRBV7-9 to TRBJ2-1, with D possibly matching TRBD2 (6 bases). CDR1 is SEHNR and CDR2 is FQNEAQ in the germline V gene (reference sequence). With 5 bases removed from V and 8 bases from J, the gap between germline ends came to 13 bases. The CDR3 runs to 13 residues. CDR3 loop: CASSLDYSDEQFF. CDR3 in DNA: TGTGCCAGCAGCCTGGACTATTCGGATGAGCAGTTCTTC.

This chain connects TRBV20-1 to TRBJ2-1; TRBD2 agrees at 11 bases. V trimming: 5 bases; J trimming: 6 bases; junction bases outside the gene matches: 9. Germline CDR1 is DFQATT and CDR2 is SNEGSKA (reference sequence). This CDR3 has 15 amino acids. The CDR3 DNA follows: TGCAGTGCTCCCAAGACTAGCGGGATTGTCAATGAGCAGTTCTTC. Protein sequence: CSAPKTSGIVNEQFF.

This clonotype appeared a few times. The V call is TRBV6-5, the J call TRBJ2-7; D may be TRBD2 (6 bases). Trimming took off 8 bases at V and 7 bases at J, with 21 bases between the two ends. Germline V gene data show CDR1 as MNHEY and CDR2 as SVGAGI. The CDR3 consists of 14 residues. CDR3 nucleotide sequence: TGTGCCAGCCATAAGCGGAGGGCCCCGTGGGAGCAGTACTTC. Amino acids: CASHKRRAPWEQYF.

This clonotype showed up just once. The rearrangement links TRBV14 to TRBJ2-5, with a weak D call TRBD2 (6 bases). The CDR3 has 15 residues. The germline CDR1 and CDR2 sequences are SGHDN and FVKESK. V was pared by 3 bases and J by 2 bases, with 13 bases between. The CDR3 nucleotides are TGTGCCAGCAGCCATCTATCAGGGACTCAAGAGACCCAGTACTTC. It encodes CASSHLSGTQETQYF. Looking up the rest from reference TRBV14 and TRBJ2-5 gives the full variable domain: EAGVTQFPSHSVIEKGQTVTLRCDPISGHDNLYWYRRVMGKEIKFLLHFVKESKQDESGMPNNRFLAERTGGTYSTLKVQPAELEDSGVYFCASSHLSGTQETQYFGPGTRLLVL.

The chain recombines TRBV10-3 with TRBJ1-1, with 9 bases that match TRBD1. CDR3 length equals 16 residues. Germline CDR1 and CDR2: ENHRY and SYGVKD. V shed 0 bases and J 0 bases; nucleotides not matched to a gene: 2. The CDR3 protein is CAISESRQGVNTEAFF. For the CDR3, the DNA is TGTGCCATCAGTGAGTCGAGACAGGGGGTGAACACTGAAGCTTTCTTT.

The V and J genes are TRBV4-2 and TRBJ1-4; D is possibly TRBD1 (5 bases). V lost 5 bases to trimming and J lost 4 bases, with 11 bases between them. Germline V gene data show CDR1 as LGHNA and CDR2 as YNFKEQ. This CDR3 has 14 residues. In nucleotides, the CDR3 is TGTGCCAGCAGCACAAGTGGACATAATGAAAAACTGTTTTTT. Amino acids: CASSTSGHNEKLFF.

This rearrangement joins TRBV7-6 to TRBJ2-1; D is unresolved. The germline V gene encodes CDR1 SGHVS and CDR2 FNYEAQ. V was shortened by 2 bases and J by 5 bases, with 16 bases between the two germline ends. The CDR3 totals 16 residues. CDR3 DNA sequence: TGTGCCAGCAGCTTAACCCTACCCGAAGTTAACAATGAGCAGTTCTTC. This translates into CASSLTLPEVNNEQFF.

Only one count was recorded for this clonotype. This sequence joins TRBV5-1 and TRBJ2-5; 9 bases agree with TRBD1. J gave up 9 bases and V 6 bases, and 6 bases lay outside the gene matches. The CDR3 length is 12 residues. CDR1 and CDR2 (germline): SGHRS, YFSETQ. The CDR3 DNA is TGCGCCAGCACCGGACAGGGGTCGGCCCAGTACTTC. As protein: CASTGQGSAQYF. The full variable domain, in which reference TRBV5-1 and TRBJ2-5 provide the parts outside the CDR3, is KAGVTQTPRYLIKTRGQQVTLSCSPISGHRSVSWYQQTPGQGLQFLFEYFSETQRNKGNFPGRFSGRQFSNSRSEMNVSTLELGDSALYLCASTGQGSAQYFGPGTRLLVL.

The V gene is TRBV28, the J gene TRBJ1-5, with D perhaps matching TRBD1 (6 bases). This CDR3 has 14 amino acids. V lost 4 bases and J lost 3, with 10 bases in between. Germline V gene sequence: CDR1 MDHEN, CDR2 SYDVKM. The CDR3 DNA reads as TGTGCCAGCAGTTACCAGGGGTCCAATCAGCCCCAGCATTTT. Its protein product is CASSYQGSNQPQHF.

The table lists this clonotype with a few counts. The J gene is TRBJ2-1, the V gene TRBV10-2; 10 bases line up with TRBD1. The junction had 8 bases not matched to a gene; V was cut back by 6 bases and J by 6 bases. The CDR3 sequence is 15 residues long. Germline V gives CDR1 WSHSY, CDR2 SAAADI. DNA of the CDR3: TGCGCCAGCAGGGCTGGACAGGGGGAGGTCAATGAGCAGTTCTTC. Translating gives CASRAGQGEVNEQFF.

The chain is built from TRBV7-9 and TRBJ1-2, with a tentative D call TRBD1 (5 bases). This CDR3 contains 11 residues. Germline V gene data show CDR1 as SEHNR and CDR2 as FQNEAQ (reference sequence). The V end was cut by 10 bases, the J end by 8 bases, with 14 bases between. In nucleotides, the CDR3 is TGTGCCACAGAACTGGGGGACGGCTACACCTTC. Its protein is CATELGDGYTF. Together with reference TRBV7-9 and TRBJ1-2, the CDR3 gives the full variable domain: DTGVSQNPRHKITKRGQNVTFRCDPISEHNRLYWYRQTLGQGPEFLTYFQNEAQLEKSRLLSDRFSAERPKGSFSTLEIQRTEQGDSAMYLCATELGDGYTFGSGTRLTVV.

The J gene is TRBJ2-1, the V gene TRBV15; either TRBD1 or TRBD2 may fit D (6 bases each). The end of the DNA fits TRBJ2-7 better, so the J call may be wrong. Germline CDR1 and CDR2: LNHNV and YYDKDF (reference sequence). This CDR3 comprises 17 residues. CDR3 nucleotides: TGTGCCACCAGCAGGGGGGGTGGGACAAGCTCCTACAATGAGCAGTACTTC. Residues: CATSRGGGTSSYNEQYF.

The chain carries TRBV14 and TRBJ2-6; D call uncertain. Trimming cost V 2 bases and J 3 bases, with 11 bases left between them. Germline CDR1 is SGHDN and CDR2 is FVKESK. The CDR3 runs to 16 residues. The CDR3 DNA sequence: TGTGCCAGCAGCCAACACGGCAGGTATGGGGCCAACGTCCTGACTTTC. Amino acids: CASSQHGRYGANVLTF.

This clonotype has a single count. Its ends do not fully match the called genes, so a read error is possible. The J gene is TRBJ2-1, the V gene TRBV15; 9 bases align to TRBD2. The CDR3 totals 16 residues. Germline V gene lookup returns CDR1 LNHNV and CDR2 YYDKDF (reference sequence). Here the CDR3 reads CATSRDPGLANNERFF. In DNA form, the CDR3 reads TGTGCCACCAGCAGAGATCCGGGACTAGCCAACAATGAGCGGTTCTTC.

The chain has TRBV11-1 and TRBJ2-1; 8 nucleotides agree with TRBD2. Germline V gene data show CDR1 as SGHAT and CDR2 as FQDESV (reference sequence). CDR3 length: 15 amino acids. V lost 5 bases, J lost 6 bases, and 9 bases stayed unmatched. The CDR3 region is CASSPRLAGSNEQFF. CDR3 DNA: TGTGCCAGCAGCCCGCGGCTAGCGGGTAGCAATGAGCAGTTCTTC.

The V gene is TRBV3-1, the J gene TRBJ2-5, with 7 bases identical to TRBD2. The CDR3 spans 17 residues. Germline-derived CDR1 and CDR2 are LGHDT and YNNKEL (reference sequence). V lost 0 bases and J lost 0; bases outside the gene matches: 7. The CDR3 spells CASSQEPWGGDQETQYF. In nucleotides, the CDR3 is TGTGCCAGCAGCCAAGAACCGTGGGGAGGGGACCAAGAGACCCAGTACTTC.

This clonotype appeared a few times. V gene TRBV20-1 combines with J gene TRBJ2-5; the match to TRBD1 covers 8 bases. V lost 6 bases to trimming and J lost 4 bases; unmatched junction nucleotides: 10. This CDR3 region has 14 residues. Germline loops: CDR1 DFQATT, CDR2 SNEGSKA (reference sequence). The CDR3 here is CSAPRTGLRETQYF. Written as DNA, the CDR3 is TGCAGTGCCCCCCGGACAGGGTTGAGAGAGACCCAGTACTTC.

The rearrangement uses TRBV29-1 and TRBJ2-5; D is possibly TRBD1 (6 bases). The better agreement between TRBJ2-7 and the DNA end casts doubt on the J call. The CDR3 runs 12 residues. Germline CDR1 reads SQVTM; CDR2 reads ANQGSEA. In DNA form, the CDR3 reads TGCAGCGGGGCGGACACAGGGTTCGAGCAGTACTTC. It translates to CSGADTGFEQYF.

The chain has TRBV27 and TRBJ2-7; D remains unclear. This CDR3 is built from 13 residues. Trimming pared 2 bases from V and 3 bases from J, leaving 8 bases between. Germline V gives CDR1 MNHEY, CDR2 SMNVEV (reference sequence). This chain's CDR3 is CASSLGPHYEQYF. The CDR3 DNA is TGTGCCAGCAGTTTAGGACCTCACTACGAGCAGTACTTC.

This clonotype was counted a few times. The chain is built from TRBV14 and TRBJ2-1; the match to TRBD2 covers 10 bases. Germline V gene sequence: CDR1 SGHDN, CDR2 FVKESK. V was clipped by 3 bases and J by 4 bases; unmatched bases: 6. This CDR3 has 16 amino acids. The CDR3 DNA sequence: TGTGCCAGCAGCCATTATAGCGGGGGGTCTTACAATGAGCAGTTCTTC. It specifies CASSHYSGGSYNEQFF.

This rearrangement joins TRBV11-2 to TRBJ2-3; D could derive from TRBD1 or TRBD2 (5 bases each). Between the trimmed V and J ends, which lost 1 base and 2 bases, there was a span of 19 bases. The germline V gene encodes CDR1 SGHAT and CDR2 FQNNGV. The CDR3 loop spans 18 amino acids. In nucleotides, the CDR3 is TGTGCCAGCAGCTTAGGGGGACGCTTTGGAGTGGTCACAGATACGCAGTATTTT. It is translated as CASSLGGRFGVVTDTQYF.

The CDR3 DNA follows: TGTGCCAGCAGCATCGGGACAGCCGTTCGGGGGCAAGAGACCCAGTACTTC. The encoded protein is CASSIGTAVRGQETQYF. This chain connects TRBV9 to TRBJ2-5, with TRBD1 as a possible D gene (7 bases). Germline-derived CDR1 and CDR2 are SGDLS and YYNGEE. Between the trimmed V and J ends, which lost 4 bases and 2 bases, there was a span of 21 bases. The CDR3 is made up of 17 amino acids.

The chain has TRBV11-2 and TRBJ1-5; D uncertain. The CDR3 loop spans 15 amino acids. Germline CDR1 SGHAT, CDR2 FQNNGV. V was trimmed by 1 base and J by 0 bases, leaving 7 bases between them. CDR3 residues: CASSLAPNSNQPQHF. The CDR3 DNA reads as TGTGCCAGCAGCTTAGCTCCGAATAGCAATCAGCCCCAGCATTTT.

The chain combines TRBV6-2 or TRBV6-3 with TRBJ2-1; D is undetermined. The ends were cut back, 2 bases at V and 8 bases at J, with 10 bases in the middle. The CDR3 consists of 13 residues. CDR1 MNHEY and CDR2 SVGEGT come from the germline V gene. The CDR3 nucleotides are TGTGCCAGCAGTTACGAAGTTTCTTATGAGCAGTTCTTC. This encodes CASSYEVSYEQFF.

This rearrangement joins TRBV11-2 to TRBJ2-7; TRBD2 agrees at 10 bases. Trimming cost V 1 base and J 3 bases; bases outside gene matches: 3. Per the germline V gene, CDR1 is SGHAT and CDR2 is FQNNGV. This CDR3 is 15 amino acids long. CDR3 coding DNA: TGTGCCAGCAGCTTAGGGACTAGCGGAGACTACGAGCAGTACTTC. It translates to CASSLGTSGDYEQYF.

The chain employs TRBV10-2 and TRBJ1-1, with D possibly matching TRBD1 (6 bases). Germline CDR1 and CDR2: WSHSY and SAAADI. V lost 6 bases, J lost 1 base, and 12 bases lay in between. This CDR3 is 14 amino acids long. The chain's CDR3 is CASSTGMGNTEAFF. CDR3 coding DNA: TGCGCCAGCAGCACAGGGATGGGGAACACTGAAGCTTTCTTT.